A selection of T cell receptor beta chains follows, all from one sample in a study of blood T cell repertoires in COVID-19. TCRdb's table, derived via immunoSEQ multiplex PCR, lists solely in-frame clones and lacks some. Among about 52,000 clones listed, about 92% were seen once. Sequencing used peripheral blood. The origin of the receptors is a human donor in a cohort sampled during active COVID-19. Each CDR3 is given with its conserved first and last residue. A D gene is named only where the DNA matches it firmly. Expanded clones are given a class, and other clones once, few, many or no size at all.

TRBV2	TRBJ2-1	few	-	TGTGCCAGCAACCCGACAGGGCATGGGGGGAATGAGCAGTTCTTC	CASNPTGHGGNEQFF
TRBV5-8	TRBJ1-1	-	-	TGTGCCAGCAGCTTGGGAGAGGGAGAGGGACACTTGAACACTGAAGCTTTCTTT	CASSLGEGEGHLNTEAFF
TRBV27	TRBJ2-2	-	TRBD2	TGTGCCAGCAGTTCGGGACTATACACCGGGGAGCTGTTTTTT	CASSSGLYTGELFF
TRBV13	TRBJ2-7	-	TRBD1	TGTGCCAGCAGCTTACCTGGACAGGGGCGGGAGCAGTACTTC	CASSLPGQGREQYF
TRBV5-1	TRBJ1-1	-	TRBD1	TGCGCCAGCAGCGCGGGACAGATGAACACTGAAGCTTTCTTT	CASSAGQMNTEAFF
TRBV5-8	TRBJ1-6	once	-	TGTGCCAGCAGCCTGGACATACTCAGGATTTATAATTCACCCCTCCACTTT	CASSLDILRIYNSPLHF
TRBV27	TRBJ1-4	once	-	TGTGCCAGCAGTTTCCGACAGTTAAATGAAAAACTGTTTTTT	CASSFRQLNEKLFF
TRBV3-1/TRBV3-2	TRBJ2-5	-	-	TGTGCCAGCAGCCAAGACAGGGTCAGGACCCAGTACTTC	CASSQDRVRTQYF
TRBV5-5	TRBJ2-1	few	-	TGTGCCAGCAGCTTGGGTATACAGGGATACAATGAGCAGTTCTTC	CASSLGIQGYNEQFF
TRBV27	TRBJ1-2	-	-	TGTGCCAGCAGTTTATCTACGGGGGGGGAGGGCTACACCTTC	CASSLSTGGEGYTF
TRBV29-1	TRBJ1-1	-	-	TGCAGCGGAATGATGAGCACTGAAGCTTTCTTT	CSGMMSTEAFF
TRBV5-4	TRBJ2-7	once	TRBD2	TGTGCCAGCAGGAGTGGGCTAGCGGGCTCCTACGAGCAGTACTTC	CASRSGLAGSYEQYF
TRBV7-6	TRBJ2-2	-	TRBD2	TGTGCCAGCAGCTTCCCCACCGCCGGGACTAAAACCGGGGAGCTGTTTTTT	CASSFPTAGTKTGELFF
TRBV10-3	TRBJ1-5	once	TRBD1	TGTGCCATCAGTGTAGCCGGGACAGACCTCAATCAGCCCCAGCATTTT	CAISVAGTDLNQPQHF
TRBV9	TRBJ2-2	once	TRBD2	TGTGCCAGCAGCGTAGCTTGGGGACTAGCGGGAGTTGAAACCGGGGAGCTGTTTTTT	CASSVAWGLAGVETGELFF
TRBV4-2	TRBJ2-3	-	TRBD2	TGTGCCAGCAGCCCCTCGCGCGGGAGGGTGGTTGGTACGCAGTATTTT	CASSPSRGRVVGTQYF
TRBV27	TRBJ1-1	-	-	TGTGCCAGCAACACTATAAACAGGGCGAACACTGAAGCTTTCTTT	CASNTINRANTEAFF
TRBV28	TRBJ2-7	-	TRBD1	TGTGCCAGCAGTTTCGTCGTGGACAGGGGGACCTACGAGCAGTACTTC	CASSFVVDRGTYEQYF
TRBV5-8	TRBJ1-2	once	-	TGTGCCAGCAGCTTGATGGGAGCTAACTATGGCTACACCTTC	CASSLMGANYGYTF
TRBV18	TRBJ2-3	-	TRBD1	TGTGCCAGCTCACCTTGGACAGGGTTGGCAGATACGCAGTATTTT	CASSPWTGLADTQYF
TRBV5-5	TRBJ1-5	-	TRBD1	TGTGCCAGCAGCCTTGACAGGGGGCGGGGGCAGCCCCAGCATTTT	CASSLDRGRGQPQHF
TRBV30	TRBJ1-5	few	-	TGTGCCTGGAGTGTAGGGGCAGATCAGCCCCAGCATTTT	CAWSVGADQPQHF
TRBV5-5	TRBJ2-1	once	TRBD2	TGTGCCAGCAGCTTGGGTCTAGCGGTTGAGTACAATGAGCAGTTCTTC	CASSLGLAVEYNEQFF
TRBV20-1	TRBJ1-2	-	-	TGCAGTGCCGAGGACAGTGGCTACACCTTC	CSAEDSGYTF
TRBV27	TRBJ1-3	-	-	TGTGCCAGCAGCCAGGGGTCCTCTGGAAACACCATATATTTT	CASSQGSSGNTIYF
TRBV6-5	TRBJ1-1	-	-	TGTGCCAGCAGAGCACGGGGGAGAATCACTGAAGCTTTCTTT	CASRARGRITEAFF
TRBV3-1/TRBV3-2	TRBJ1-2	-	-	TGTGCCAGCAGCCAAGCGGGGGGTCCTAACTATGGCTACACCTTC	CASSQAGGPNYGYTF
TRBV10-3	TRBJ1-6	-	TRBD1	TGTGCCACTGACAGGGACGGAAATTCACCCCTCCACTTT	CATDRDGNSPLHF
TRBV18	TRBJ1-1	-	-	TGTGCCAGCTCACCAGACAGGAGATTGACTGAAGCTTTCTTT	CASSPDRRLTEAFF
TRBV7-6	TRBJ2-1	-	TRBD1	TGTGCCAGCAGCTTTCGACAGGGCGGACAGGAGCAGTTCTTC	CASSFRQGGQEQFF
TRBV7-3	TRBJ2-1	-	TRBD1	TGTGCCAGCAGCCCTGACAGGGTAGGTGAGCAGTTCTTC	CASSPDRVGEQFF
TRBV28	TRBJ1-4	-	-	TGTGCCAGCAGTTTAGGAGGGATTAATGAAAAACTGTTTTTT	CASSLGGINEKLFF
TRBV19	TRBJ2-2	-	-	TGTGCCAGTAGCGGCCGGCACCCACAGCAAGGCGGGGAGCTGTTTTTT	CASSGRHPQQGGELFF
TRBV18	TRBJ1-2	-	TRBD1	TGTGCCAGCTCACCATCCCACAGGGGACGAGATGGCTACACCTTC	CASSPSHRGRDGYTF
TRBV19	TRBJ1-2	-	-	TGTGCCAGTAGGGCGGCGGGTTGGGGCTACACCTTC	CASRAAGWGYTF
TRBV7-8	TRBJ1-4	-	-	TGTGCCAGCAGCTTAGCCCCCGGTAATGAAAAACTGTTTTTT	CASSLAPGNEKLFF
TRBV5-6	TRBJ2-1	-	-	TGTGCCAGCAGCTCGGGACTCACTGCGAATGAGCAGTTCTTC	CASSSGLTANEQFF
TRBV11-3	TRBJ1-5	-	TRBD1	TGTGCCAGCAGCGCGGACAGGGTTCCTCGGCCCCAGCATTTT	CASSADRVPRPQHF
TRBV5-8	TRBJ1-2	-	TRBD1	TGTGCCAGCAGCGGCCGACAGGGGGCGGACTACACCTTC	CASSGRQGADYTF
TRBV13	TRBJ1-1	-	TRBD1	TGTGCCAGCAGCAAGGGACAGTACACTGAAGCTTTCTTT	CASSKGQYTEAFF
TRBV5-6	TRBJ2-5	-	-	TGTGCCAGCAGCTTCCAGGGAATAGAGACCCAGTACTTC	CASSFQGIETQYF
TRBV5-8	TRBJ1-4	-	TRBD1	TGTGCCAGCAGCCAGACGGGACAGGGTAATGAAAAACTGTTTTTT	CASSQTGQGNEKLFF
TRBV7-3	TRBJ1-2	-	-	TGTGCCAGCAGCTTTTCTGGAGCTGGCTACACCTTC	CASSFSGAGYTF
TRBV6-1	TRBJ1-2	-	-	TGTGCCAGCAGTGAAGCGGGCAGGGCGAACTATGGCTACACCTTC	CASSEAGRANYGYTF
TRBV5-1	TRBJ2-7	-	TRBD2	TGCGCCAGCAGCTTGGGGGCTAGCGGGGCCTACGAGCAGTACTTC	CASSLGASGAYEQYF
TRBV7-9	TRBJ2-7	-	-	TGTGCCAGCAGCATCCAACTAACAGGGAAATACGAGCAGTACTTC	CASSIQLTGKYEQYF
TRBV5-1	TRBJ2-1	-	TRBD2	TGCGCCAGCAGCTTACCCATACCAAGCGGGAGTATCAATGAGCAGTTCTTC	CASSLPIPSGSINEQFF
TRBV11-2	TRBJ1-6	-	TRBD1	TGTGCCAGCAGCCAGGGGGGTTCCTATAATTCACCCCTCCACTTT	CASSQGGSYNSPLHF
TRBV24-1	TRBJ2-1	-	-	TGTGCCACCAGTGACTTACTAGGGGGCAATGAGCAGTTCTTC	CATSDLLGGNEQFF
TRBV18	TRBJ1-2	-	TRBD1	TGTGCCAGCTCAGAAATCCCGGGACAGGCCAACTATGGCTACACCTTC	CASSEIPGQANYGYTF
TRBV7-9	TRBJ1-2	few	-	TGTGCCAGCAGCTTAGAGGTGGGGGTCGGGAGTGTCAATGGCTACACCTTC	CASSLEVGVGSVNGYTF
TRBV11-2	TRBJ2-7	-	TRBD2	TGTGCCAGCAGCTTACTAGCGGACCCCTCCTACGAGCAGTACTTC	CASSLLADPSYEQYF
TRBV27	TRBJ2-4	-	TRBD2	TGTGCCAGCAGTTTTACTAGCGGGAGGTTTAGCATTCAGTACTTC	CASSFTSGRFSIQYF
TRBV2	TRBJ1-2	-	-	TGTGCCAGCAGTAAGTCTAAGGAGACCGTTAACTATGGCTACACCTTC	CASSKSKETVNYGYTF
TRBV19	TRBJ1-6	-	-	TGTGCCAGTAGTCCCCGTCCCGGGGGGCGAATTCGTTCACCCCTCCACTTT	CASSPRPGGRIRSPLHF